This TCR beta chain stems from a study of CD8+ T cells in alopecia areata. Regarding the study as a whole: Whereas mice showed it more clearly, TCR sharing across patients was murkier, possibly because of HLA.

The CDR3 has 13 amino acids. Germline CDR1 MNHEY, CDR2 SVGAGI. V lost 6 bases, J lost 1 base, and 9 bases lay in between. In its sample, this clone was seen a few times. Its antigen is unknown. This sample's treatment: oral pan-JAK inhibitor, 5-10 mg twice daily. In each case, RNA was isolated and then reverse transcribed into cDNA as the sequencing template. Profiling relied on immunoSEQ multiplex PCR, and the TCRdb table lists in-frame clones only, not all of them. In the table there are some 190,000 clones, about three fifths of which are singletons. This sample comprised CD4+ T cells sorted from blood, obtained at approximately week 50, from a patient treated with tofacitinib. The receptor was derived from a human donor with alopecia areata. The gene calls are TRBV6-5 and TRBJ1-1; no clear D gene. DNA of the CDR3: TGTGCCAGCAGCTCTCCACCGAACACTGAAGCTTTCTTT. The encoded protein is CASSSPPNTEAFF.